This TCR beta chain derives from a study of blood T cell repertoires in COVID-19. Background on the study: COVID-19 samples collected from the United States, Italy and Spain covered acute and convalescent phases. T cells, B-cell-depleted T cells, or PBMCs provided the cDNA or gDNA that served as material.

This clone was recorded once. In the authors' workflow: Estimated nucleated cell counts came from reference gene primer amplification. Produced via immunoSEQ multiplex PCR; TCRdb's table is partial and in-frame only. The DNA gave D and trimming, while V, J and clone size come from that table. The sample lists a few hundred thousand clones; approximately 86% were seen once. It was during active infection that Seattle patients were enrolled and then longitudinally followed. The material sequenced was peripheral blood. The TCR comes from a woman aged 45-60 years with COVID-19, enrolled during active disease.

CDR3 DNA: TGTGCTAGTGGTTTGGTCGGGGCCGGGGAGCTGTTTTTT. Its translation: CASGLVGAGELFF. The V gene is TRBV12-5, the J gene TRBJ2-2; D possibly corresponds to TRBD2 (5 bases). Germline V gene sequence: CDR1 LGHNT, CDR2 FRNRAP. The CDR3 loop spans 13 amino acids. Trimming took off 0 bases at V and 6 bases at J, with 5 bases between the two ends.